This TCR beta chain was found in a study of T cell clonality in common variable immunodeficiency. Study-wide results and limits: Compared with controls, CVID subjects had fewer shared TCRbeta clones. Repertoire-complication correlations in CVID were limited by patient heterogeneity. CVID subjects had higher TCRbeta clonality than healthy controls, most marked in about a third.

The repertoire was sequenced with immunoSEQ multiplex PCR; TCRdb's copy has only in-frame clones and lacks some. The sample has roughly 42,000 clones, none seen only once; the top ten hold around 2.1%. This clone was seen many times. Its target is unknown. Patients and controls were mostly of Caucasian heritage. The sequence derives from a person aged 18 to 70 in good health. The sequenced sample consisted of peripheral blood mononuclear cells.

The DNA read from the CDR3 is TGTGCCAGCAGCTTGACAGAACAGGGAGATTCACCC. Its protein is CASSLTEQGDSP. The complete CDR3 reads CASSLTEQGDSPLHF. This chain uses TRBV5-6 with TRBJ1-6, with TRBD1 as a possible D gene (6 bases). The read terminates 3 residues before the CDR3 end, so the remaining end is supplied by the germline J gene. The CDR3 extends over 15 amino acids. Germline V gene lookup returns CDR1 SGHDT and CDR2 YYEEEE. Trimming shortened V by 1 base and J by 8 bases, and 13 bases separated the two germline ends.